Below are 8 T cell receptor beta chains sequenced from a single sample in a study of blood T cell repertoires in COVID-19. Sequencing was performed with immunoSEQ multiplex PCR; in TCRdb, only in-frame clones are kept and a portion is missing. The sample includes just under 45,000 clones, about 90% of them seen just once. The sample comprised peripheral blood. Receptors were obtained from a middle-aged woman with acute or convalescent COVID-19.

This chain connects TRBV21-1 to TRBJ2-1; the D segment call TRBD2 is taken from the table without a DNA check. TRBV21-1 is designated a pseudogene. The CDR3 covers 16 residues. The DNA of the CDR3 is TGTGCCAGCAGCAAAAAAACTAGAGGCTCCTACAATGAGCAGTTCTTC. Its protein product is CASSKKTRGSYNEQFF.

The chain joins TRBV12-3 or TRBV12-4 to TRBJ1-6; D is possibly TRBD1 (5 bases). Trimming removed 8 bases from V and 9 bases from J, with 14 bases in between. The CDR3 contains 13 residues. The CDR3 DNA follows: TGTGCCAGCCAGTCGCGGGGGAGTTCACCCCTCCACTTT. Translation: CASQSRGSSPLHF.

This sequence joins TRBV4-3 and TRBJ1-1; the D is unclear. V dropped 0 bases and J dropped 4 bases, with 9 bases sitting between them. Germline loops: CDR1 LGHNA, CDR2 YSLEER. This CDR3 is 14 amino acids long. As DNA, the CDR3 is TGCGCCAGCAGCCAAGATAGCCTTGGCACTGAAGCTTTCTTT. It is translated as CASSQDSLGTEAFF.

The rearrangement links TRBV6-5 to TRBJ1-2; 8 nucleotides align to TRBD1. There are 15 residues in the CDR3. The trim removed 0 bases at V and 5 bases at J, leaving 5 bases unmatched. Germline V gene sequence: CDR1 MNHEY, CDR2 SVGAGI. CDR3 protein: CASSYSGQGRYGYTF. In DNA, the CDR3 is TGTGCCAGCAGTTACTCTGGACAGGGAAGATATGGCTACACCTTC.

The rearrangement uses TRBV28 and TRBJ1-4, with 10 positions matching TRBD1. Trimming removed 3 bases from V and 8 bases from J; junction bases left unmatched: 3. Germline CDR1 and CDR2: MDHEN and SYDVKM. The CDR3 runs to 14 residues. CDR3 sequence (DNA): TGTGCCAGCAGTTTGGGACAGGGGAACGAAAAACTGTTTTTT. It codes for CASSLGQGNEKLFF.

V and J are TRBV6-1 and TRBJ1-1, with D perhaps TRBD1 (5 bases). Per germline, CDR1 MNHNS and CDR2 SASEGT. The CDR3 has 15 amino acids. V was clipped by 2 bases and J by 0 bases, with 10 bases between them. The CDR3, as DNA: TGTGCCAGCAGTGAACAGGGCAGGTTGAACACTGAAGCTTTCTTT. Protein product: CASSEQGRLNTEAFF.

The J gene is TRBJ1-5, the V gene TRBV5-8; the match to TRBD1 covers 7 bases. The CDR3 contains 15 residues. V trimming: 4 bases; J trimming: 4 bases; junction bases outside the gene matches: 8. Germline lookup yields CDR1 SGHTS and CDR2 YDEGEE. In DNA, the CDR3 is TGTGCCAGCAGCCCCGGAACAGGGGTGAATCAGCCCCAGCATTTT. It encodes CASSPGTGVNQPQHF.

The chain recombines TRBV7-3 with TRBJ2-3; TRBD1 is a possible D gene (5 bases). Germline lookup yields CDR1 SGHTA and CDR2 FQGTGA. This CDR3 contains 18 residues. Trimming pared 5 bases from V and 0 bases from J, leaving 21 bases between. CDR3 in DNA: TGTGCCAGCAGCCTAGGCCAGTGGGGCGGTCCTAGCACAGATACGCAGTATTTT. Amino acid sequence: CASSLGQWGGPSTDTQYF. The whole variable domain, filled in from reference TRBV7-3 and TRBJ2-3, reads GAGVSQTPSNKVTEKGKYVELRCDPISGHTALYWYRQSLGQGPEFLIYFQGTGAADDSGLPNDRFFAVRPEGSVSTLKIQRTERGDSAVYLCASSLGQWGGPSTDTQYFGPGTRLTVL.